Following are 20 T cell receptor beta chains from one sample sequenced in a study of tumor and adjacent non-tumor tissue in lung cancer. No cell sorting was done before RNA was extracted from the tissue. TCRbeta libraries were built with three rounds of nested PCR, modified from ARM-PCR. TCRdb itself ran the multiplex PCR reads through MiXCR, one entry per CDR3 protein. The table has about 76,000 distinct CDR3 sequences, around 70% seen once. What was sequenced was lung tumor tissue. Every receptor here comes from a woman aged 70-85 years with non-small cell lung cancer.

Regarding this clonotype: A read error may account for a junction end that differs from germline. CDR3 DNA: TGCAGCGCAGATGGGACAAATACGCGGTATTTT. Translation: CSADGTNTRYF. This sequence joins TRBV29-1 and TRBJ2-3; D may be TRBD1 (6 bases). The CDR3 loop spans 11 amino acids. Germline CDR1 is SQVTM and CDR2 is ANQGSEA.

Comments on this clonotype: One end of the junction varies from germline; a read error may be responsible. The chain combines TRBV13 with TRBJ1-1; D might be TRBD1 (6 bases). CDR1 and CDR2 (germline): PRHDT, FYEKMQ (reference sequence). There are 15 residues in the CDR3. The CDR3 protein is CASSTDRLMNTEASF. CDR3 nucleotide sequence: TGTGCCAGCAGTACGGACAGACTTATGAACACTGAAGCTTCCTTC.

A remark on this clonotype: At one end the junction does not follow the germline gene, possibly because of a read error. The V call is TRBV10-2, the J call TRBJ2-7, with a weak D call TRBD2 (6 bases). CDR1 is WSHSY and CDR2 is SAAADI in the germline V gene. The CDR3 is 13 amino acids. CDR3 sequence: CATISGSSYEQYF. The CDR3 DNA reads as TGCGCCACTATTAGCGGAAGCTCCTACGAGCAGTACTTT.

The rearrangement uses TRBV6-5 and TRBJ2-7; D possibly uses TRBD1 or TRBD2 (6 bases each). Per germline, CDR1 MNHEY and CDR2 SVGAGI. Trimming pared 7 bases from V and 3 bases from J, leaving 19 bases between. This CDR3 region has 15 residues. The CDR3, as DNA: TGTGCCAGCACCACGCATGTGGAGGGACACTACGAGCAGTACTTC. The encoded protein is CASTTHVEGHYEQYF.

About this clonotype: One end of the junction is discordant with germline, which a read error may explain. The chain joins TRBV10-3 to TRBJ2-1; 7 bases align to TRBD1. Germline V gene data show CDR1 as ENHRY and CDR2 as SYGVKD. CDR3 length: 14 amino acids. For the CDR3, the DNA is TGTGTCATCAGCGACACCGACAGGGTCAATGAGCAGTTCTTC. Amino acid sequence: CVISDTDRVNEQFF.

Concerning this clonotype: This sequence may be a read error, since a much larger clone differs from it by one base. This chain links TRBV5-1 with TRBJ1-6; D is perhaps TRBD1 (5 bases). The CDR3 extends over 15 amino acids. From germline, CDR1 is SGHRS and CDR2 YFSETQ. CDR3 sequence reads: CASNLAPDTNSPLHF. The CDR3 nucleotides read TGCGCCAGCAACTTGGCACCGGACACCAATTCACCCCTCCACTTT.

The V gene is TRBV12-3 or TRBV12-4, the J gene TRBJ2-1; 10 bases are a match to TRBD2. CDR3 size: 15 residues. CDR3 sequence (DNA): TGTGTCAGTAGACCCCGGCCAGCGGGAGGGGGTGAGCAGTTCTTC. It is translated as CVSRPRPAGGGEQFF.

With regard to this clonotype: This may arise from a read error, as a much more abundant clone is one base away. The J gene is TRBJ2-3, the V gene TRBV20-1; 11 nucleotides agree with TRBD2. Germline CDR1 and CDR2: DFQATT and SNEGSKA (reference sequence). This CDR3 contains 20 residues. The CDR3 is CSARERQGDSTSGSTDMQYF. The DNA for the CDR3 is TGCAGTGCTAGAGAGAGACAGGGGGATTCCACTAGCGGGAGCACAGATATGCAGTATTTT.

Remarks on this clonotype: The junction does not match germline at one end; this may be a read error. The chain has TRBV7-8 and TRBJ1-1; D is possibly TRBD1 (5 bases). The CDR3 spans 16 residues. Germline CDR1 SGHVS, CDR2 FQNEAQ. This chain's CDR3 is CVSSFVQAWGLTEAFF. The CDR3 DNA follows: TGTGTCAGCAGCTTTGTACAGGCCTGGGGCCTCACTGAAGCTTTCTTT.

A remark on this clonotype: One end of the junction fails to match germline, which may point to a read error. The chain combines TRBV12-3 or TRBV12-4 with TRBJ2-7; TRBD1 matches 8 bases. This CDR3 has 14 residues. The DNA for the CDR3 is TGTGCCAGTAGTTCCTGGACAGGGACCTACGAGCAGTACTTC. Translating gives CASSSWTGTYEQYF.

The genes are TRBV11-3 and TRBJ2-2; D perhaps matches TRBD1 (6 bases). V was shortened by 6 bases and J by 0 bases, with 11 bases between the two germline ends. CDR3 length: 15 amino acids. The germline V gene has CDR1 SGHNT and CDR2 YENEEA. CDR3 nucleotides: TGTGCCAGCAGGCCCGGGACAACGAACACCGGGGAGCTGTTTTTT. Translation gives CASRPGTTNTGELFF.

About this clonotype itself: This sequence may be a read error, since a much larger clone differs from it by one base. The CDR3 protein is CNASPTDTQYF. The CDR3, as DNA: TGCAATGCTTCCCCCACAGATACGCAGTATTTT. V usage is TRBV20-1 and J usage is TRBJ2-3; D uncertain. The CDR3 is 11 residues long. The V gene's germline CDR1 is DFQATT and CDR2 SNEGSKA (reference sequence).

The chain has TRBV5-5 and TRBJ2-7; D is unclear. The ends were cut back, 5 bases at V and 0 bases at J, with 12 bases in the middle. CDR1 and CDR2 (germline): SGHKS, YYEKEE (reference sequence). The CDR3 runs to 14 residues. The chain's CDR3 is CASSLRAGSYEQYF. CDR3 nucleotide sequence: TGTGCCAGCAGTTTACGGGCAGGCTCCTACGAGCAGTACTTC.

The CDR3 here is CASHQSNYGGADTQYF. CDR3 nucleotide sequence: TGTGCCAGCCACCAATCGAATTACGGCGGAGCAGATACGCAGTATTTT. This sequence joins TRBV14 and TRBJ2-3; D not certain. There are 16 residues in the CDR3. Germline values: CDR1 SGHDN, CDR2 FVKESK. The V end lost 8 bases, the J end lost 4 bases, and 22 bases lay between the germline ends.

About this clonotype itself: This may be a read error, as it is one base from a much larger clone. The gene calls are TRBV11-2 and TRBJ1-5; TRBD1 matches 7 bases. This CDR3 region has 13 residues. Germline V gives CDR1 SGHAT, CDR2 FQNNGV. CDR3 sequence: CPSSRTGGQPQHF. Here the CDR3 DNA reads TGTCCCAGCAGCCGGACAGGCGGACAGCCCCAGCATTTT.

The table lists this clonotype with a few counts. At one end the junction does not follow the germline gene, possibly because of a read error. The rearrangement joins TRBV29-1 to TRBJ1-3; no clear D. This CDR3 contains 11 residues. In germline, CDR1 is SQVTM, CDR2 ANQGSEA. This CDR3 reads CRAQTGNTIYF. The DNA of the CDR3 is TGCAGGGCCCAAACTGGAAACACTATATATTTT.

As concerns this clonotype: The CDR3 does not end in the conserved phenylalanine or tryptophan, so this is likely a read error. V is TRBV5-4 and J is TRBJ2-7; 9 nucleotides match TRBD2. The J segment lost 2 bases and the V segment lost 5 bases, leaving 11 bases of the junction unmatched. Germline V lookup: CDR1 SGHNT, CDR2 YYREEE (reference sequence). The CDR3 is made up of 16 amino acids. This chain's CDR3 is CASSLALTSGTYEQYS. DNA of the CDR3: TGTGCCAGCAGTCTGGCCTTGACTAGCGGAACCTACGAGCAGTACTCC.

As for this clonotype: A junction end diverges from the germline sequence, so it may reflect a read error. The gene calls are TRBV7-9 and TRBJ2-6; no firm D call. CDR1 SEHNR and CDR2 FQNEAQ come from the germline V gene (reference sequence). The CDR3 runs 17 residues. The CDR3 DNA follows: TGTGCCAGCAGCGCCCGGTATGGCACCTCTAGGGCCAACGTCCCGACTTTC. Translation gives CASSARYGTSRANVPTF.

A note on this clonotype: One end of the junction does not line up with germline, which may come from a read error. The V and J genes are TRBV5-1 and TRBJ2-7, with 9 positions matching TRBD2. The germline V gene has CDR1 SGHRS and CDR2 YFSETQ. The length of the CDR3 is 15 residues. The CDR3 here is CASSPGVAGVNELYF. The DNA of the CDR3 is TGCGCTAGCAGCCCCGGGGTAGCGGGGGTAAACGAGCTGTACTTC.

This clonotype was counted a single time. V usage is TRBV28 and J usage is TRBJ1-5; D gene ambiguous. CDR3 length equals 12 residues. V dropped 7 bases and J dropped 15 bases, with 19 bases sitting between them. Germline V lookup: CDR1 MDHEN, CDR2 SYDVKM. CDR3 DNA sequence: TGTGCCAGCAAGAGAAGCAATCAGTCCCGGCATTTT. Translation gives CASKRSNQSRHF.